A selection of T cell receptor beta chains follows, all from one sample in a study of T cells in tuberculosis. The repertoire was sequenced with immunoSEQ multiplex PCR; TCRdb's copy has only in-frame clones and lacks some. In the table there are approximately 100,000 clones, just over 90% of which are singletons. The specimen was CD1b-GMM tetramer-negative cells sorted from PBMCs. All receptors derive from an adult woman with latent tuberculosis. The CDR3 runs from the conserved cysteine through the conserved F or W. Each record gives: J gene, clone size, D gene, V gene, CDR3 length, CDR3 DNA, CDR3 protein. D genes are given only for firm matches. The size field is filled for only some rows; it gives once, few, many or a size class.

TRBJ2-3 | . | TRBD2 | TRBV28 | 17 | TGTGCCAGCAGTTTATCGTTGCTAGCGGGGGGGGCAGATACGCAGTATTTT | CASSLSLLAGGADTQYF
TRBJ2-7 | . | . | TRBV15 | 17 | TGTGCCACCAGCAGAGATCGCGGCTCCTATCGCTCCTACGAGCAGTACTTC | CATSRDRGSYRSYEQYF
TRBJ2-3 | . | . | TRBV21-1 | 21 | TGTGCCAGCAGCAAAGGACCGATCAGACTAGCGGGGGGACGTAGCACAGATACGCAGTATTTT | CASSKGPIRLAGGRSTDTQYF
TRBJ2-3 | once | TRBD2 | TRBV4-2 | 16 | TGTGCCAGCAGCCAAGGGACTAGCCCGGGGTCAGATACGCAGTATTTT | CASSQGTSPGSDTQYF
TRBJ2-3 | . | . | TRBV5-4 | 13 | TGTGCCAGCAGCTCCACGAGGGCAGATACGCAGTATTTT | CASSSTRADTQYF
TRBJ1-2 | . | TRBD1 | TRBV4-1 | 14 | TGCGCCAGCAGCCAGGGGACAGGGGGTTATGGCTACACCTTC | CASSQGTGGYGYTF
TRBJ2-7 | . | TRBD1 | TRBV27 | 13 | TGTGCCAGCGGGACAGGGGCAAGCTACGAGCAGTACTTC | CASGTGASYEQYF
TRBJ1-3 | . | . | TRBV21-1 | 23 | TGTGCCAGCAGCAAAGAAGGGATCTTAGTAGGGACAGGTTGTAGGGACTCGGGAAACACCATATATTTT | CASSKEGILVGTGCRDSGNTIYF
TRBJ2-2 | . | . | TRBV9 | 15 | TGTGCCAGCAGTAGCCGCTCGGGGGACCCCGGGGAGCTGTTTTTT | CASSSRSGDPGELFF
TRBJ2-7 | once | TRBD1 | TRBV7-6 | 15 | TGTGCCAGCAGCTTAGGGACAGGGGGCCCTAGGGAGCAGTACTTC | CASSLGTGGPREQYF
TRBJ1-2 | once | TRBD1 | TRBV29-1 | 14 | TGCAGCGTTGAAGCGCCCGAGGGGGCCGGGGGCTACACCTTC | CSVEAPEGAGGYTF
TRBJ2-2 | . | TRBD1 | TRBV11-2 | 16 | TGTGCCAGCAGCTTATCAACAGGGGCGAACACCGGGGAGCTGTTTTTT | CASSLSTGANTGELFF
TRBJ1-1 | . | . | TRBV7-9 | 12 | TGTGCCAGCAGCTTAGGGCTGATTGAAGCTTTCTTT | CASSLGLIEAFF
TRBJ1-2 | . | TRBD1 | TRBV29-1 | 14 | TGCAGCGTTCCCGGGGGACAGGGGGCTGGAGGCTACACCTTC | CSVPGGQGAGGYTF
TRBJ1-6 | . | . | TRBV6-1 | 16 | TGTGCCAGCAGTGAGCCGGCCACAGGTGGCGATTCACCCCTCCACTTT | CASSEPATGGDSPLHF